Listed below are T cell receptor beta chains from one sample, sequenced in a study of a mutant IDH1 vaccine in newly diagnosed glioma. Their antigen targets remain unknown. Libraries were prepared by immunoSEQ multiplex PCR; TCRdb keeps only in-frame clonotypes and omits some of them. The sample shows some 50,000 clones, 65% of them seen only once. The sample was peripheral blood mononuclear cells (PBMCs), taken from a glioma patient whose treatment included an IDH1 peptide vaccine. Receptors were obtained from a man in his forties with glioma. Some clones in this sample may be carry-over from other donors' samples. The CDR3 runs from the conserved cysteine through the conserved F or W. The D gene is left open where the match is weak. Size tells how often a clone was seen (once, few, many) or the class of an expanded clone, and some rows leave it out.

>.|few|TRBV19|TRBJ1-4
CASSPPNTDAEKLFF
TGTGCCAGTAGTCCCCCTAATACGGACGCTGAAAAACTGTTTTTT
>.|few|TRBV19|TRBJ1-4
CASRESPTNEKLFF
TGTGCCAGTAGAGAGTCCCCAACTAATGAAAAACTGTTTTTT
>.|.|TRBV5-1|TRBJ1-6
CASSYAPQGGGSPLHF
TGCGCCAGCAGTTACGCCCCACAGGGCGGAGGTTCACCCCTCCACTTT
>TRBD1|.|TRBV4-1|TRBJ1-1
CASSQVNQGATEAFF
TGCGCCAGCAGCCAAGTTAATCAGGGGGCCACTGAAGCTTTCTTT
>.|.|TRBV4-1|TRBJ2-5
CASSQTGLARETQYF
TGCGCCAGCAGCCAAACAGGGCTAGCTCGGGAGACCCAGTACTTC
>.|.|TRBV27|TRBJ1-4
CASRKEASTTNEKLFF
TGTGCCAGCAGGAAGGAAGCGTCGACAACTAATGAAAAACTGTTTTTT
>.|.|TRBV5-4|TRBJ1-6
CASSLDGGNSPLHF
TGTGCCAGCAGCCTCGACGGGGGTAATTCACCCCTCCACTTT
>TRBD1|few|TRBV6-5|TRBJ1-2
CASRPDRGPNYGYTF
TGTGCCAGCAGACCCGACAGGGGACCCAACTATGGCTACACCTTC
>.|once|TRBV6-1|TRBJ1-6
CAIRGSSYNSPLHF
TGTGCCATCCGAGGGAGCTCCTATAATTCACCCCTCCACTTT
>TRBD1|few|TRBV19|TRBJ1-2
CASRRLTGVSYGYTF
TGTGCCAGTAGGAGATTGACAGGGGTCAGCTATGGCTACACCTTC
>TRBD2|few|TRBV13|TRBJ2-3
CASSLAGGDTQYF
TGTGCCAGCAGCCTCGCCGGGGGGGATACGCAGTATTTT
>.|.|TRBV5-1|TRBJ2-2
CASSLVQRSNTGELFF
TGCGCCAGCAGCTTGGTCCAGCGGAGTAACACCGGGGAGCTGTTTTTT
>.|.|TRBV29-1|TRBJ2-7
CSVDAEGREQYF
TGCAGCGTTGACGCAGAGGGTCGGGAGCAGTACTTC